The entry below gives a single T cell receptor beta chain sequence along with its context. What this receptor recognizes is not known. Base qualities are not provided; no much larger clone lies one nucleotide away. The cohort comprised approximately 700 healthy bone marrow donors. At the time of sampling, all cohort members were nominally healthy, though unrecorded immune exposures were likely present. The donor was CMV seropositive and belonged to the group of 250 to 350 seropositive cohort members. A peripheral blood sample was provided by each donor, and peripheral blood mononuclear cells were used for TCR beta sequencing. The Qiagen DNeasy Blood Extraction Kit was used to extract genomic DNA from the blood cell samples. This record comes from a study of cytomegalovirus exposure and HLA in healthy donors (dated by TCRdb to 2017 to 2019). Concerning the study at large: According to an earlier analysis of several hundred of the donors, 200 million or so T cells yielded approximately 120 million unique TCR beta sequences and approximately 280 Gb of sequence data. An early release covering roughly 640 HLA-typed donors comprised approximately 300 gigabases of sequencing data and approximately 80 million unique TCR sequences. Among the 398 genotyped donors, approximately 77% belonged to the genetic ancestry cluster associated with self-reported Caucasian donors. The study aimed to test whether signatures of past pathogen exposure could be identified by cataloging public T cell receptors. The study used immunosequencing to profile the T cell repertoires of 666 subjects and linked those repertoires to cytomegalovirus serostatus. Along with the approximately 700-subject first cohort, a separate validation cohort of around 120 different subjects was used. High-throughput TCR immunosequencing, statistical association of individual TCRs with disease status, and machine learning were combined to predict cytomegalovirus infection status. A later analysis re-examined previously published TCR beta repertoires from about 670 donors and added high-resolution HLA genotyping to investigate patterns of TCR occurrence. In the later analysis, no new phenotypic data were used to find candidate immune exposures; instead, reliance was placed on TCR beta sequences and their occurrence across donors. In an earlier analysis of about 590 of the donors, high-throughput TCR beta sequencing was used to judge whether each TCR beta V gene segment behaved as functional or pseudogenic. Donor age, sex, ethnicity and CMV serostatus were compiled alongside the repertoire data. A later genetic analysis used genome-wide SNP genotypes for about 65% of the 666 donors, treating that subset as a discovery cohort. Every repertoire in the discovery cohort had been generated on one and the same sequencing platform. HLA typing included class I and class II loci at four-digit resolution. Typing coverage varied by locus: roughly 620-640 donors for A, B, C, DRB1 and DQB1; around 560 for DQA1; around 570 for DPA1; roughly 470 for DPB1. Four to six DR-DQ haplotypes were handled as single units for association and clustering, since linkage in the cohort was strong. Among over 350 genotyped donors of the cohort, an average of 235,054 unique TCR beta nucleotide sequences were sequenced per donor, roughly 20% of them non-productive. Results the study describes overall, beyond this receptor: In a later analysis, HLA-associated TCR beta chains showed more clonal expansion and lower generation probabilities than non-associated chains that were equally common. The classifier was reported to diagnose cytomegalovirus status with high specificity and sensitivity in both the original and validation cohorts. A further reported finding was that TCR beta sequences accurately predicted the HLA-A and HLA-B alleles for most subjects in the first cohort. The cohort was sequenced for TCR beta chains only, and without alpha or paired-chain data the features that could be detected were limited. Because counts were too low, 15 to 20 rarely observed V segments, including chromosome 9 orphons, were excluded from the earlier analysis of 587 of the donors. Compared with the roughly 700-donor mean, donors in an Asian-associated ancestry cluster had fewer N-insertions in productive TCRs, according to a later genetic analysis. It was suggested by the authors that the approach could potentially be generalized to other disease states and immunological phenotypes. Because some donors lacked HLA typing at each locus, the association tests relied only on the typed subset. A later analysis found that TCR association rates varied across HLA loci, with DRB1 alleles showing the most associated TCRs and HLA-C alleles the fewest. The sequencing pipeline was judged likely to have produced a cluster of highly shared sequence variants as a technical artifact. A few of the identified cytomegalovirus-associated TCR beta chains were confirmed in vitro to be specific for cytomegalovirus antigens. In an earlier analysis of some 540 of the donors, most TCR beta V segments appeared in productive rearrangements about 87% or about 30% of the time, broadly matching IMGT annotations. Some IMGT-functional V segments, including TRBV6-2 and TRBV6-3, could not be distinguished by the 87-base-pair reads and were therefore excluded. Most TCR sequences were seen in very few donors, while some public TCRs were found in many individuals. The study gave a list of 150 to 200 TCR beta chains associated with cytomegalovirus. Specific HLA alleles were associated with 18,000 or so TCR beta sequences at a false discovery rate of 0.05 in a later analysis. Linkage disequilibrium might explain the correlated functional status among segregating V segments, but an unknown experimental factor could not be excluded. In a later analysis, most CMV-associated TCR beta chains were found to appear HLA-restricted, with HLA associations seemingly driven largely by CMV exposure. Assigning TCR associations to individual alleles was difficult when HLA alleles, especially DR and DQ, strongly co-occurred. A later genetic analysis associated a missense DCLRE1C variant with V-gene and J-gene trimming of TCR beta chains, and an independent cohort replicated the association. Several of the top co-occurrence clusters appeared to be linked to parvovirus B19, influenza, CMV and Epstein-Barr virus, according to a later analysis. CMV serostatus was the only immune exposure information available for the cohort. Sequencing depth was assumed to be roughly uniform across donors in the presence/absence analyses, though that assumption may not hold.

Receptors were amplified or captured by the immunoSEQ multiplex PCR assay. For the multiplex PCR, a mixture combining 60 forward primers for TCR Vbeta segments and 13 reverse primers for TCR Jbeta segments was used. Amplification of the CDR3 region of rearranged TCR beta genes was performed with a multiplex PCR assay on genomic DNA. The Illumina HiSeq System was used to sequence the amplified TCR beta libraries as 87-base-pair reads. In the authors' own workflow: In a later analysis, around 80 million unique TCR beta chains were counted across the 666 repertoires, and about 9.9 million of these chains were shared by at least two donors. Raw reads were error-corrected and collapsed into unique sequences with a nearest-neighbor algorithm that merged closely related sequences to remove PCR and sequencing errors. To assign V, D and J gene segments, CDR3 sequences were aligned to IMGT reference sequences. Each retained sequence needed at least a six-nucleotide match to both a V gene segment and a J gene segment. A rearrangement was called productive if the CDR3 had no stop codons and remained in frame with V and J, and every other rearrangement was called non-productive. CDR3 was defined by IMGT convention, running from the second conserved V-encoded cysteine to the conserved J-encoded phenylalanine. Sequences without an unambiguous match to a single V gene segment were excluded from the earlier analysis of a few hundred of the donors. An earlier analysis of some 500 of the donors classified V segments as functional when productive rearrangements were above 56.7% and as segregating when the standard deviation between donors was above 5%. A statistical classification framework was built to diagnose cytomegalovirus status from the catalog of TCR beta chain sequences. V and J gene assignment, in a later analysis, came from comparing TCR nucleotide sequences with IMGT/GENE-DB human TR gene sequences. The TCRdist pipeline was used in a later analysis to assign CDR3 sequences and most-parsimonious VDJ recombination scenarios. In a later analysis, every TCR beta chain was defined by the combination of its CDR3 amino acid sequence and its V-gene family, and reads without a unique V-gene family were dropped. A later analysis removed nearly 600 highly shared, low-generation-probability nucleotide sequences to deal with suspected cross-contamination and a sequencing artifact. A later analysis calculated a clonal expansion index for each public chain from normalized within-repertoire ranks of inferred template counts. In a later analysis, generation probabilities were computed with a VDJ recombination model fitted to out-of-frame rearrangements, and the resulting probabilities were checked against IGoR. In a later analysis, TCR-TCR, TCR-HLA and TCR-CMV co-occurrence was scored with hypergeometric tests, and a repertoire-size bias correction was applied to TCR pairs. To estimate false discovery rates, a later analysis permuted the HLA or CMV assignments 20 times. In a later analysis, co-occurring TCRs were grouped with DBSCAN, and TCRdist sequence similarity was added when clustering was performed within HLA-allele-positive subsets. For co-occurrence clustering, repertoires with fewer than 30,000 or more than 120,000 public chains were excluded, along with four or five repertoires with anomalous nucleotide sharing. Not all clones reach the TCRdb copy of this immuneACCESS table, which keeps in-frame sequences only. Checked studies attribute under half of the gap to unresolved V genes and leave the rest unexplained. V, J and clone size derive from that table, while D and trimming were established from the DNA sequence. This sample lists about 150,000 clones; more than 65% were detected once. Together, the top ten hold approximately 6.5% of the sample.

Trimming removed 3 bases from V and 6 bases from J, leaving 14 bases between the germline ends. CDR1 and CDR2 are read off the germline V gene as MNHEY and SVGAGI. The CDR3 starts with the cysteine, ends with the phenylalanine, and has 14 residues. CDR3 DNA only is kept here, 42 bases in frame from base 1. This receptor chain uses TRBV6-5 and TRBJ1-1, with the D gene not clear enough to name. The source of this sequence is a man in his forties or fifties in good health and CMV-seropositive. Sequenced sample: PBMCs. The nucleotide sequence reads TGTGCCAGCAGTTATGGACTCTGGATGTCTGAAGCTTTCTTT. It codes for CASSYGLWMSEAFF.